A single sample is the source of the 25 T cell receptor beta chains below, sequenced in a study of response to subunit inactivated influenza vaccine. TCRdb re-analysed the RT-PCR reads in MiXCR, keeping a single row per CDR3 protein. The sample consists of 650,000 to 800,000 distinct CDR3 sequences, approximately 17% of them appearing once. The sequences come from PBMCs from blood, collected roughly 5 days after vaccination. These receptors were obtained from a man between 50 and 59 years old who received an inactivated influenza vaccine.

This chain joins TRBV4-1 and TRBJ2-7, with 8 bases lining up with TRBD2. The CDR3 spans 15 residues. The V gene's germline CDR1 is MGHRA and CDR2 YSYEKL. V shed 0 bases and J 2 bases; nucleotides not matched to a gene: 3. The CDR3 sequence is CASSQEGTRAYEQYF. The CDR3 nucleotides read TGCGCCAGCAGCCAAGAGGGGACTAGAGCCTACGAGCAGTACTTC.

The V and J genes are TRBV5-1 and TRBJ2-7, with TRBD1 identical over 9 bases. The junction had 10 bases not matched to a gene; V was cut back by 1 base and J by 2 bases. The CDR3 has 17 residues. CDR1 and CDR2 (germline): SGHRS, YFSETQ. In DNA form, the CDR3 reads TGCGCCAGCAGCTTGAACCTACCGGGACAGGGCCCCTACGAGCAGTACTTC. It is translated as CASSLNLPGQGPYEQYF.

This clonotype came up a few times. The rearrangement uses TRBV5-6 and TRBJ2-3; 9 nucleotides match TRBD1. V was pared by 4 bases and J by 5 bases, with 11 bases of the junction left unmatched. The germline V gene encodes CDR1 SGHDT and CDR2 YYEEEE. CDR3 length: 16 amino acids. The CDR3 bases are TGTGCCAGCAGCCAGTCCCCGGGACAGGGAGGAGATACGCAGTATTTT. Translation gives CASSQSPGQGGDTQYF. Supplemented by reference TRBV5-6 and TRBJ2-3, the full variable domain reads DAGVTQSPTHLIKTRGQQVTLRCSPKSGHDTVSWYQQALGQGPQFIFQYYEEEERQRGNFPDRFSGHQFPNYSSELNVNALLLGDSALYLCASSQSPGQGGDTQYFGPGTRLTVL.

CDR3 DNA sequence: TGTGCCAGCAGCCAACCTACAGGGGTCACTGAAGCTTTCTTT. Amino acids: CASSQPTGVTEAFF. The rearrangement links TRBV3-1 to TRBJ1-1, with 7 bases fitting TRBD1. CDR3 size: 14 residues. Germline-derived CDR1 and CDR2 are LGHDT and YNNKEL (reference sequence). With V trimmed by 2 bases and J by 4 bases, 4 bases remained unmatched.

This clonotype was detected only a few times. The genes are TRBV6-2 or TRBV6-3 and TRBJ2-2, with D tentatively TRBD2 (6 bases). This CDR3 is 16 amino acids long. V was cut by 0 bases and J by 4 bases, with 12 bases left in between. Germline-derived CDR1 and CDR2 are MNHEY and SVGEGT. CDR3 region: CASSYSSGGLTGELFF. The CDR3 DNA sequence: TGTGCCAGCAGTTACTCGTCTGGGGGACTCACCGGGGAGCTGTTTTTT.

The rearrangement uses TRBV6-5 and TRBJ1-4, with 7 bases matching TRBD1. CDR1 is MNHEY, CDR2 SVGAGI, per germline. The CDR3 extends over 15 amino acids. V trimming: 2 bases; J trimming: 5 bases; junction bases outside the gene matches: 5. The CDR3 protein is CASSYGGGRNEKLFF. As DNA, the CDR3 is TGTGCCAGCAGTTACGGAGGGGGCCGGAATGAAAAACTGTTTTTT.

This clonotype was detected a few times. The chain couples TRBV2 to TRBJ2-7; D is perhaps TRBD1 (6 bases). Trimming pared 0 bases from V and 6 bases from J, leaving 15 bases between. This CDR3 region has 15 residues. Per the germline V gene, CDR1 is SNHLY and CDR2 is FYNNEI. The CDR3 loop is CASSEADWTVGEQYF. In DNA, the CDR3 is TGTGCCAGCAGTGAAGCAGATTGGACAGTCGGCGAGCAGTACTTC.

The chain has TRBV4-1 and TRBJ2-3; D may be TRBD1 or TRBD2 (6 bases each). This CDR3 has 15 residues. V shed 4 bases and J shed 5 bases, with 16 bases lying between them. CDR1 is MGHRA and CDR2 is YSYEKL in the germline V gene. CDR3 region: CASSPTGQEGDTQYF. As DNA, the CDR3 is TGCGCCAGCAGCCCCACAGGGCAGGAGGGAGATACGCAGTATTTT.

The chain combines TRBV5-1 with TRBJ2-5; the D is unclear. V gave up 1 base and J gave up 2 bases, with 9 bases separating them. CDR1 and CDR2 (germline): SGHRS, YFSETQ. This CDR3 is built from 14 residues. CDR3: CASSLQSSQETQYF. The CDR3, as DNA: TGCGCCAGCAGCTTGCAGTCAAGTCAAGAGACCCAGTACTTC.

The V call is TRBV5-1, the J call TRBJ1-2; D is ambiguous. Per germline, CDR1 SGHRS and CDR2 YFSETQ. The CDR3 sequence is 11 residues long. V lost 2 bases and J lost 8, with 7 bases in between. CDR3 nucleotides: TGCGCCAGCAGCTTACTCCACGGCTACACCTTC. The encoded protein is CASSLLHGYTF.

This chain joins TRBV15 and TRBJ2-7; 10 bases are shared with TRBD1. Germline-derived CDR1 and CDR2 are LNHNV and YYDKDF (reference sequence). CDR3 length equals 16 residues. V lost 5 bases, J lost 4 bases, and 11 bases stayed unmatched. CDR3 DNA: TGTGCCACCAGCCGATCCTCCGGGACAGGGGCATACGAGCAGTACTTC. Amino acids: CATSRSSGTGAYEQYF.

This clonotype was seen repeatedly, ten times or more. The chain links TRBV20-1 to TRBJ2-1, with a possible D match to TRBD1 (5 bases). Germline V lookup: CDR1 DFQATT, CDR2 SNEGSKA (reference sequence). Between the trimmed V and J ends, which lost 3 bases and 7 bases, there was a span of 25 bases. The CDR3 has 17 amino acids. The CDR3 loop is CSASPDTARWVRNEQFF. For the CDR3, the DNA is TGCAGTGCTAGTCCGGACACCGCTCGGTGGGTGAGGAATGAGCAGTTCTTC.

There are a few counts of this clonotype. The chain is built from TRBV7-2 and TRBJ2-5; TRBD2 might be the D (6 bases). In germline, CDR1 is SGHTA, CDR2 FQGNSA. This CDR3 spans 15 amino acids. V gave up 2 bases and J gave up 5 bases, with 15 bases separating them. The CDR3 is CASSLLVAAPETQYF. The CDR3 DNA reads TGTGCCAGCAGCTTACTAGTAGCGGCACCCGAGACCCAGTACTTC.

This chain links TRBV29-1 with TRBJ1-5, with a possible D match to TRBD1 (5 bases). V dropped 6 bases and J dropped 4 bases, with 13 bases sitting between them. The CDR3 is 13 residues long. Germline CDR1 is SQVTM and CDR2 is ANQGSEA. The chain's CDR3 is CSVLPGINQPQHF. The CDR3 region has the DNA TGCAGCGTCCTCCCAGGGATTAATCAGCCCCAGCATTTT.

The chain employs TRBV2 and TRBJ2-1, with D perhaps assigned TRBD1 or TRBD2 (5 bases each). The CDR3 runs 14 residues. V lost 8 bases, J lost 0 bases, and 11 bases lay in between. CDR1 SNHLY and CDR2 FYNNEI come from the germline V gene. This chain's CDR3 is CASAGARSYNEQFF. The CDR3 nucleotides read TGTGCCAGCGCCGGGGCACGCTCCTACAATGAGCAGTTCTTC.

A note on this clonotype: At one end, the junction sequence differs from germline, possibly due to a read error. CDR3 DNA sequence: TGCTGTGCTAGAGGGGCCGGGACAGGCGGCTCCTACAATGAGCAGTTCTTC. As protein: CCARGAGTGGSYNEQFF. The chain uses TRBV20-1 and TRBJ2-1; TRBD1 aligns across 8 bases. Germline CDR1 reads DFQATT; CDR2 reads SNEGSKA (reference sequence). The CDR3 has 17 amino acids.

The chain is built from TRBV6-1 and TRBJ2-3, with 7 bases aligning to TRBD1. In germline, CDR1 is MNHNS, CDR2 SASEGT. The CDR3 runs 13 residues. J was trimmed by 5 bases and V by 5 bases; bases with no gene match: 4. The CDR3 is CASSMTGRDTQYF. Written as DNA, the CDR3 is TGTGCCAGCAGTATGACAGGGCGAGATACGCAGTATTTT.

This clonotype showed up many times. This rearrangement joins TRBV4-2 to TRBJ1-1; D is possibly TRBD1 (6 bases). The CDR3 consists of 15 residues. Trimming took off 1 base at V and 1 base at J, with 10 bases between the two ends. Germline CDR1 LGHNA, CDR2 YNFKEQ. CDR3 in DNA: TGTGCCAGCAGCCAAGGGGGGGCATCGAACACTGAAGCTTTCTTT. This sequence encodes CASSQGGASNTEAFF.

The chain recombines TRBV28 with TRBJ1-5; maybe TRBD1 (6 bases). Germline CDR1 reads MDHEN; CDR2 reads SYDVKM. V was trimmed by 6 bases and J by 0 bases, leaving 9 bases between them. CDR3 length: 14 amino acids. CDR3 residues: CASRTGYSNQPQHF. In DNA, the CDR3 is TGTGCCAGCAGGACAGGATATAGCAATCAGCCCCAGCATTTT.

V and J are TRBV6-1 and TRBJ2-1; 10 positions match TRBD1. Looked up from germline, CDR1 is MNHNS and CDR2 is SASEGT. V lost 6 bases to trimming and J lost 4 bases; unmatched junction nucleotides: 6. The CDR3 consists of 15 residues. The CDR3 is CASRPPGQGYNEQFF. As DNA, the CDR3 is TGTGCCAGCAGACCGCCGGGACAGGGGTACAATGAGCAGTTCTTC.

This chain joins TRBV6-1 and TRBJ2-5; tentative D call: TRBD2 (5 bases). CDR1 and CDR2 from the germline V gene are MNHNS and SASEGT. This CDR3 has 16 amino acids. Deletions cut 6 bases from V and 0 bases from J, with 17 bases between. The CDR3 is CASRRQIRGYQETQYF. As DNA, the CDR3 is TGTGCCAGCAGGCGACAAATAAGAGGGTACCAAGAGACCCAGTACTTC.

The rearrangement joins TRBV7-2 to TRBJ2-7, with 9 bases lining up with TRBD2. Trimming cost V 0 bases and J 5 bases; bases outside gene matches: 8. Germline lookup yields CDR1 SGHTA and CDR2 FQGNSA. The CDR3 loop spans 16 amino acids. The CDR3 spells CASSLAIAGVLNEQYF. The DNA for the CDR3 is TGTGCCAGCAGCTTAGCCATAGCGGGAGTATTAAACGAGCAGTACTTC.

This clonotype was found a few times. The chain joins TRBV10-3 to TRBJ2-2; 8 nucleotides agree with TRBD1. CDR3 length: 12 residues. J was trimmed by 7 bases and V by 10 bases; bases with no gene match: 5. CDR1 and CDR2 from the germline V gene are ENHRY and SYGVKD. The CDR3 nucleotides are TGTGCCAGTGGACAGGGTATCGGGGAGCTGTTTTTT. Translation: CASGQGIGELFF.

This chain connects TRBV24-1 to TRBJ2-3; no definite D call. The CDR3 totals 15 residues. Trimming cost V 0 bases and J 0 bases, with 6 bases left between them. CDR1 and CDR2 (germline): KGHDR, SFDVKD. CDR3 residues: CATSDLGLSTDTQYF. The CDR3 DNA is TGTGCCACCAGTGATTTGGGCCTAAGCACAGATACGCAGTATTTT.

This clonotype appeared a few times. The V call is TRBV4-2, the J call TRBJ2-3; 12 nucleotides line up with TRBD2. Germline V gene data show CDR1 as LGHNA and CDR2 as YNFKEQ. This CDR3 has 18 residues. V lost 4 bases, J lost 1 base, and 9 bases stayed unmatched. The CDR3, as DNA: TGTGCCAGCAGCCTCACGCTAGCGGGAGGGCCGGGCACAGATACGCAGTATTTT. This gives the protein CASSLTLAGGPGTDTQYF.